This TCR beta chain appears in the sequencing data of a study of cytomegalovirus exposure and HLA in healthy donors. Study-level results: CMV serostatus stood as the only immune exposure information on hand. According to the study, 160 or so TCR beta chains were cytomegalovirus-associated. Later work found most CMV-associated TCR beta chains apparently HLA-restricted.

Remarks on this clone: What it recognizes is unknown.

Donors counted as nominally healthy when sampled, yet unrecorded immune exposures were likely. The PCR contained 60 Vbeta and 13 Jbeta primers. Some clones are missing from TCRdb's copy, which holds only in-frame ones; the method was immunoSEQ multiplex PCR. Altogether roughly 200,000 clones are present, roughly three quarters being singletons, with the ten largest covering 2.5% to 3.5%. CDR1 is KGHSH and CDR2 is LQKENI in the germline V gene. Trimming left V 6 bases short and J 0 bases short, with 15 bases between. The CDR3 totals 15 residues. The V gene is TRBV18, the J gene TRBJ2-7; D is possibly TRBD1 (5 bases). The sequencing sample was made of PBMCs. This sequence was found in a male donor in good health and CMV-seronegative. DNA for the CDR3: TGTGCCAGCTCCACCAGGAAGACAGCCTCCTACGAGCAGTACTTC. It is translated as CASSTRKTASYEQYF.